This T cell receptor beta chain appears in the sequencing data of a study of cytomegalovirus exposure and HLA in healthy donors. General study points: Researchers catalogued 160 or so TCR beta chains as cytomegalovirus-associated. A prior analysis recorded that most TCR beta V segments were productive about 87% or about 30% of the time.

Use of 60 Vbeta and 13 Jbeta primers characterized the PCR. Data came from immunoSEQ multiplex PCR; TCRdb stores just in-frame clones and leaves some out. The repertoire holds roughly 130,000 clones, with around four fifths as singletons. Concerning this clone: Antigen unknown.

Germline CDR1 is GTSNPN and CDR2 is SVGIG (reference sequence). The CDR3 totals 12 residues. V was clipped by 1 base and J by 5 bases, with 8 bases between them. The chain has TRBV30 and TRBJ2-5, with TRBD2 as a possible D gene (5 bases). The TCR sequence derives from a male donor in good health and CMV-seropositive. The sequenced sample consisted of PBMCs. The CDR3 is CAWSGTGETQYF. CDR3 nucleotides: TGTGCCTGGAGTGGGACTGGTGAGACCCAGTACTTC.